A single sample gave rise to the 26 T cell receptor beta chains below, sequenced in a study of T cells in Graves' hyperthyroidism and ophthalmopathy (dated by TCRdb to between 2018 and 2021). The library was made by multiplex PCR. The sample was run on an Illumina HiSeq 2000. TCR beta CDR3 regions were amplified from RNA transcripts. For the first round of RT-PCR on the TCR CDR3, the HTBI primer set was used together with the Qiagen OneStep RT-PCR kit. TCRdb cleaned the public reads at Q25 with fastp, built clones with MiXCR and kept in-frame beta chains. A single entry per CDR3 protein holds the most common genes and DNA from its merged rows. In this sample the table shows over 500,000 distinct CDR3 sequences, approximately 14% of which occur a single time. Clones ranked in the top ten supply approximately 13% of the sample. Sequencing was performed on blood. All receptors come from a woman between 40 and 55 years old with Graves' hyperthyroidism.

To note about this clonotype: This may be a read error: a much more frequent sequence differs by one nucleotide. Here the CDR3 DNA reads TGTGCCACCATGAGGCCGGGACAGGGTCGTAATAAGCAGTTCTTC. Its translation: CATMRPGQGRNKQFF. The chain has TRBV28 and TRBJ2-1, with TRBD1 identical over 9 bases. Looked up from germline, CDR1 is MDHEN and CDR2 is SYDVKM. This CDR3 contains 15 residues. After removal of 10 bases from V and 11 bases from J, the junction contained 18 bases not matched to a gene.

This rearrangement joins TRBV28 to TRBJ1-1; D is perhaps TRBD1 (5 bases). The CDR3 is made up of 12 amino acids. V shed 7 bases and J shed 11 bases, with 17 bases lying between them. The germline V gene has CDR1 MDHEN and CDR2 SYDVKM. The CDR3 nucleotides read TGTGCCAGCATCCTCGAGGGGCGTGGGGCTTTCTTT. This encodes CASILEGRGAFF.

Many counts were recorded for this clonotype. DNA for the CDR3: TGTGCCAGCAGCGAGTACGAGACCCAGTACTTC. Translating it yields CASSEYETQYF. The rearrangement links TRBV2 to TRBJ2-5; the D is unclear. Trimming left V 6 bases short and J 5 bases short, with 7 bases between. CDR3 length: 11 amino acids. CDR1 is SNHLY and CDR2 is FYNNEI in the germline V gene.

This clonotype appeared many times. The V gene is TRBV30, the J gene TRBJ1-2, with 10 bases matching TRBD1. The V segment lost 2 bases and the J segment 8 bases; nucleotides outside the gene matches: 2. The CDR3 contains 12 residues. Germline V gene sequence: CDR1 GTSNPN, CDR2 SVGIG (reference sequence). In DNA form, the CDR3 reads TGTGCCTGGAGTTGGACAGGGGGAGGCTACACCTTC. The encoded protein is CAWSWTGGGYTF.

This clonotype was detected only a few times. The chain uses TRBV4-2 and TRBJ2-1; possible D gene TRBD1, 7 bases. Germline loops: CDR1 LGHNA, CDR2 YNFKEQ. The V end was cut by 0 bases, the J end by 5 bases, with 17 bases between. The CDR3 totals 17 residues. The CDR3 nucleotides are TGTGCCAGCAGCCAAGAGGGCAGGGGGAGGCAGGACAATGAGCAGTTCTTC. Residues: CASSQEGRGRQDNEQFF.

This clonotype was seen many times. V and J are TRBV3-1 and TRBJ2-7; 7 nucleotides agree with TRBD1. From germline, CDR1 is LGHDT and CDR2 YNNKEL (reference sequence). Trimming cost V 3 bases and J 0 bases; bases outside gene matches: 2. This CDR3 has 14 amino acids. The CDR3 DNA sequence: TGTGCCAGCAGCCACCGGGACAGCTCCTACGAGCAGTACTTC. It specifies CASSHRDSSYEQYF.

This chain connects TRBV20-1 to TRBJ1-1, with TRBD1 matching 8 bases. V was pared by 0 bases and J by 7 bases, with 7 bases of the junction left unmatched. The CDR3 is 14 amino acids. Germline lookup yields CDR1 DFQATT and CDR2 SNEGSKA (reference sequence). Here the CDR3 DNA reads TGCAGTGCTAGAGATTTTTCAGGGGGCGTTGAAGCTTTCTTT. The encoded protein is CSARDFSGGVEAFF.

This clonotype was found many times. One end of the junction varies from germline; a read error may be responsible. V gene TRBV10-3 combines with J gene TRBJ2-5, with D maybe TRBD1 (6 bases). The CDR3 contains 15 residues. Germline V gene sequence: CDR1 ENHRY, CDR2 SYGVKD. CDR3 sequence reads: CAIRADRSDQESQYF. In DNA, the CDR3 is TGTGCCATCAGAGCAGACAGGTCCGACCAAGAGAGCCAGTACTTC.

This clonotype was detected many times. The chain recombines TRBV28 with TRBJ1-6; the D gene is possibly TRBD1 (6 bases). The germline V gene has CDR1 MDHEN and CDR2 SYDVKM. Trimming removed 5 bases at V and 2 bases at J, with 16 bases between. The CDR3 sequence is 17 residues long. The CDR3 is CASSPYQGGPYNSPLHF. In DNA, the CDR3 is TGTGCCAGCAGTCCTTACCAAGGGGGGCCCTATAATTCACCCCTCCACTTT.

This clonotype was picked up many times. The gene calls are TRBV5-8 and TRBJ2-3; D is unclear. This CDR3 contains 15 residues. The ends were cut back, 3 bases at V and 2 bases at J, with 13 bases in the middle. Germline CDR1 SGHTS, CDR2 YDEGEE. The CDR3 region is CASSSLAEDTDTQYF. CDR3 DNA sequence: TGTGCCAGCAGCTCCTTAGCAGAAGACACAGATACGCAGTATTTT.

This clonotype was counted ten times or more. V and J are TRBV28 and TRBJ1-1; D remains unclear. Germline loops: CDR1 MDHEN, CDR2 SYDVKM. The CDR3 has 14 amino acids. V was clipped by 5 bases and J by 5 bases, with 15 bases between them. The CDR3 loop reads CASSPPKGRTEAFF. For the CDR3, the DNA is TGTGCCAGCAGTCCTCCAAAAGGGAGGACTGAAGCTTTCTTT.

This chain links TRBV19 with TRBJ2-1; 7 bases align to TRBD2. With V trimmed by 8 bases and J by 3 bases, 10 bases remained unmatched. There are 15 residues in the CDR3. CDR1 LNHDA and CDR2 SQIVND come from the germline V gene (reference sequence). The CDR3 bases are TGTGCCAGTGATCCGGGGACTACTCGCTACAATGAGCAGTTCTTC. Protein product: CASDPGTTRYNEQFF.

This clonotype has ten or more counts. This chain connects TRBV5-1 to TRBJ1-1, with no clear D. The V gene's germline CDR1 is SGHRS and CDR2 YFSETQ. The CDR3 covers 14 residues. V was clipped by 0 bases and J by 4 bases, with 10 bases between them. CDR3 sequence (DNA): TGCGCCAGCAGCTTGGATGGGCTGGGCACTGAAGCTTTCTTT. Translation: CASSLDGLGTEAFF.

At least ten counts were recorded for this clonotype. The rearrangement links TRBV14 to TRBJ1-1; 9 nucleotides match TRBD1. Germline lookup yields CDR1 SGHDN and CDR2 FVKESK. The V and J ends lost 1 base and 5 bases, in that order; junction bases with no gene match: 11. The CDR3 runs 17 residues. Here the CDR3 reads CASSQGQGVLGRTEAFF. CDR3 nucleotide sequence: TGTGCCAGCAGCCAAGGACAGGGGGTGTTAGGGAGAACTGAAGCTTTCTTT.

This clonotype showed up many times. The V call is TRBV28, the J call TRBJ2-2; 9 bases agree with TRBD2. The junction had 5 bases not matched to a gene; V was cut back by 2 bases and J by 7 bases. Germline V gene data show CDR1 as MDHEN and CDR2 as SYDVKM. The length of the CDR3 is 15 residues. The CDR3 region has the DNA TGTGCCAGCAGTTTACTTGGCGGGAGGGGCGGGGAGCTGTTTTTT. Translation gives CASSLLGGRGGELFF.

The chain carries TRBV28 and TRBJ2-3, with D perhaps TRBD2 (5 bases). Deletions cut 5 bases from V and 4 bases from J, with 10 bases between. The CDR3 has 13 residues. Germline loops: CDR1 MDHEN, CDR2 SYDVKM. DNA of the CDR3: TGTGCCAGCAGTGACGGAGGTCCAGATACGCAGTATTTT. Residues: CASSDGGPDTQYF.

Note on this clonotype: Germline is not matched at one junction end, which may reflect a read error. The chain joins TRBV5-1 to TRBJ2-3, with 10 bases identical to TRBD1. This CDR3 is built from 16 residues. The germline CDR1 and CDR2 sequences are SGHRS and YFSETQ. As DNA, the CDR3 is TGCACCAGCAGCTTGGACGGGACAGGGGGCACAGATACGCAGTATTTT. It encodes CTSSLDGTGGTDTQYF.

The CDR3 loop reads CASSSPGQGVRRNIQYF. In DNA, the CDR3 is TGTGCCAGCAGCTCACCGGGACAGGGTGTTCGTAGAAACATTCAGTACTTC. The V call is TRBV7-9, the J call TRBJ2-4; 9 bases map to TRBD1. Trimming cost V 4 bases and J 6 bases; bases outside gene matches: 13. Looked up from germline, CDR1 is SEHNR and CDR2 is FQNEAQ (reference sequence). This CDR3 has 17 amino acids.

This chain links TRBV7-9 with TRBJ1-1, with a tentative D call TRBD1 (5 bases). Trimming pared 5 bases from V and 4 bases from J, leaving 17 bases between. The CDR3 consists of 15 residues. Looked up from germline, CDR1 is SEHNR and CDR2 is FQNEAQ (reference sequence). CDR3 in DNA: TGTGCCAGCAGCCGCCGGGGGGGAGTGAGCACTGAAGCTTTCTTT. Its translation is CASSRRGGVSTEAFF.

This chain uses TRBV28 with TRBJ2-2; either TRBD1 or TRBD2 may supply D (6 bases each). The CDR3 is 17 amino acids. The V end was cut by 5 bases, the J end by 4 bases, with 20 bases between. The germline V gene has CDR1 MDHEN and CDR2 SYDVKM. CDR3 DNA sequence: TGTGCCAGCAGTCCCCAAAGGGGGGCCCCGAGCACCGGGGAGCTGTTTTTT. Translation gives CASSPQRGAPSTGELFF.

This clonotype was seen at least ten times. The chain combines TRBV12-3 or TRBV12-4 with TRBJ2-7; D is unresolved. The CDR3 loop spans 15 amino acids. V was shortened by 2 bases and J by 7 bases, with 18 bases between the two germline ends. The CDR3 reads CASSLSSALLGEQYF. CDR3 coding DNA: TGTGCCAGCAGTTTAAGCTCAGCTCTATTGGGAGAGCAGTACTTC.

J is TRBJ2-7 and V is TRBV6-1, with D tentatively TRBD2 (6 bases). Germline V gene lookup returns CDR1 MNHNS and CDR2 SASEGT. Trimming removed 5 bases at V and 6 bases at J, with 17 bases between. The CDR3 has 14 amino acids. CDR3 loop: CASSPQPGELEQYF. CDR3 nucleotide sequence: TGTGCCAGCAGTCCCCAGCCGGGAGAGCTCGAGCAGTACTTC.

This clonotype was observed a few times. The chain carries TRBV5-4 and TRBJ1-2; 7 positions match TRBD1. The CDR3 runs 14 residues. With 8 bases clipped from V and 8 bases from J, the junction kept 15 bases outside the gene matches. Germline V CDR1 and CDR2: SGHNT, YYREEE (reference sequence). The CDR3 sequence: CARPRDRAEGGYTF. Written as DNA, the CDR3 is TGTGCCAGACCCCGAGACAGGGCCGAGGGGGGCTACACCTTC.

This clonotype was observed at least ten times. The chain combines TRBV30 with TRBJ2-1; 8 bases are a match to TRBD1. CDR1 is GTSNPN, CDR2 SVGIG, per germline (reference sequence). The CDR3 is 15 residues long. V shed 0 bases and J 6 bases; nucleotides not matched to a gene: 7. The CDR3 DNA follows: TGTGCCTGGAGTGTACAGGGAGGACAGGGCAATGAGCAGTTCTTC. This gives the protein CAWSVQGGQGNEQFF.

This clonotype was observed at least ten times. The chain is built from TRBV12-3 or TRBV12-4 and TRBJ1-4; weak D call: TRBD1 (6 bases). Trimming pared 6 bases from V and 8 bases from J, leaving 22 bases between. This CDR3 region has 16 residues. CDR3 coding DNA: TGTGCCAGCAGGAAGGGCCCCACACAGGGTGGGGAAAAACTGTTTTTT. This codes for CASRKGPTQGGEKLFF.

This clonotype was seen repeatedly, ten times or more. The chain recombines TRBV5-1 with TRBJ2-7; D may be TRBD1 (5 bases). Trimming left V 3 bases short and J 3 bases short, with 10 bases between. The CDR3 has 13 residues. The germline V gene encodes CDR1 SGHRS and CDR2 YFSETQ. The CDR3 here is CASSYDTGYEQYF. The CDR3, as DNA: TGCGCCAGCAGCTACGACACAGGCTACGAGCAGTACTTC.